This entry features one T cell receptor beta chain sequence. Enrollees, about 18 to 89 years old, lived in approximately 24 US areas. These data belong to a study of blood T cell repertoires in COVID-19. Study in general: The study drew acute and convalescent COVID-19 samples from the United States, Italy and Spain. T cells, B-cell-depleted T cells, or PBMCs provided the cDNA or gDNA that served as material.

In the study's own analysis: For nucleated cells, counts were estimated from reference gene primer amplification. The method was immunoSEQ multiplex PCR; TCRdb's version includes in-frame clones alone and lacks a portion of them. V, J and clone size were drawn from that table, and D and trimming were deduced from the DNA. The data contain some 200,000 clones, approximately 90% of them seen just once; the ten biggest clones take up around 10%. With 0 bases removed from V and 4 bases from J, the gap between germline ends came to 17 bases. Looked up from germline, CDR1 is SGHKS and CDR2 is YYEKEE (reference sequence). The CDR3 covers 16 residues.

Sample: PBMCs or T cells enriched from blood (not recorded which). The TCR comes from a man aged 18 to 29 with acute COVID-19. The genes are TRBV5-5 and TRBJ2-7; D is perhaps TRBD1 (7 bases). This CDR3 reads CASSLAVSGGLYEQYF. In DNA, the CDR3 is TGTGCCAGCAGCTTGGCCGTATCAGGGGGGCTTTACGAGCAGTACTTC. The full variable domain, with the rest looked up from reference TRBV5-5 and TRBJ2-7, is DAGVTQSPTHLIKTRGQQVTLRCSPISGHKSVSWYQQVLGQGPQFIFQYYEKEERGRGNFPDRFSARQFPNYSSELNVNALLLGDSALYLCASSLAVSGGLYEQYFGPGTRLTVT.